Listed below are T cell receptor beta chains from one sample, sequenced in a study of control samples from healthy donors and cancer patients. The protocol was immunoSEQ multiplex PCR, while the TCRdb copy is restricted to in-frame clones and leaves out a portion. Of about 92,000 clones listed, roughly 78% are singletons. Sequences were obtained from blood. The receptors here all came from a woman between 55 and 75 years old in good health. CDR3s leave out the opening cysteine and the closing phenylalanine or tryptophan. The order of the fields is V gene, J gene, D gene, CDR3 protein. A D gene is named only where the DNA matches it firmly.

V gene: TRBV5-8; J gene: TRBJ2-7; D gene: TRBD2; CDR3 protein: ASSGRGGRTYEQY
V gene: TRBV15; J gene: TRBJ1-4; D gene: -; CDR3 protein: ATSRDGGSNEKLF
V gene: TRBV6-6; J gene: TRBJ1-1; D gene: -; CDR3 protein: ASSSSTGTEAF
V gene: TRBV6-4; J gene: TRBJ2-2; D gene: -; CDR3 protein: ASGLGLNTGELF
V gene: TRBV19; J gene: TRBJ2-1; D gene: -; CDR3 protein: ASSMANKHEQF
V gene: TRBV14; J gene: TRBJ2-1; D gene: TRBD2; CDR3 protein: ASSVRGGVYNEQF
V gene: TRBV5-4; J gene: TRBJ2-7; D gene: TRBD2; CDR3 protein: ASSSGLAGGKYEQY
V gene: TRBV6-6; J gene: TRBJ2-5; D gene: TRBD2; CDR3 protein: ASSYGLAGAQETQY
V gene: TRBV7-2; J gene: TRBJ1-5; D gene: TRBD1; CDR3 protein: ASSPDRNQPQH
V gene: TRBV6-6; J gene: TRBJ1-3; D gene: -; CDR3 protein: ASSLGVSGNTIY
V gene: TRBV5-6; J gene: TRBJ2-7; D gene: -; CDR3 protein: ASSPGGAYEQY
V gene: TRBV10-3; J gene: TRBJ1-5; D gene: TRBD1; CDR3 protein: AISPGQYSNQPQH
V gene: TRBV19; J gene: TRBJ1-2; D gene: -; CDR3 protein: ASSPGGPYGYT
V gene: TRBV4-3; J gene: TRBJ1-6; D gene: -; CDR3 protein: ASSQEGGNSPLH
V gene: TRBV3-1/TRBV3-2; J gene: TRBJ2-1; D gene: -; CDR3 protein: ASSRLYNEQF
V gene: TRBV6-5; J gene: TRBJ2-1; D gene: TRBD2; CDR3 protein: ASSYELAAYNEQF